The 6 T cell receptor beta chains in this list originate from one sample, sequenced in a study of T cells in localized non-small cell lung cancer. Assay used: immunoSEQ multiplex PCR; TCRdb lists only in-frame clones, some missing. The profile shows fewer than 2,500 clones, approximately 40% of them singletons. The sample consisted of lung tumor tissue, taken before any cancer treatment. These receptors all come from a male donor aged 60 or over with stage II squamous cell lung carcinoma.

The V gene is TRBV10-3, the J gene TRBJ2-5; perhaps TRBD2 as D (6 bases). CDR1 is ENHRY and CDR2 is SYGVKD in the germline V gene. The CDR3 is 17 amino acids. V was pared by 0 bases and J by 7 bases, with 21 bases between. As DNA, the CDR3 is TGTGCCATCAGTGAGTCGGCTAGCGCACGAAAAGGTGGGACCCAGTACTTC. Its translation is CAISESASARKGGTQYF.

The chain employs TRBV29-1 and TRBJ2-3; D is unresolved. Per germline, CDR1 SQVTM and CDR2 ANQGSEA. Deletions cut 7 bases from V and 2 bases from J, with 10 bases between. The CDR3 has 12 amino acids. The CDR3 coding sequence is TGCAGCGCGATGCAGACCACAGATACGCAGTATTTT. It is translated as CSAMQTTDTQYF.

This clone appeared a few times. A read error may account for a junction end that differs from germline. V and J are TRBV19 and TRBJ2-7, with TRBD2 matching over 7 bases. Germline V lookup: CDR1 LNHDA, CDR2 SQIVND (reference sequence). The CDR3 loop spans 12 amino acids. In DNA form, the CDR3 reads TGTGCCAGCAGTAGCGGGCCCTTGGAGCAGTACTTC. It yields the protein CASSSGPLEQYF.

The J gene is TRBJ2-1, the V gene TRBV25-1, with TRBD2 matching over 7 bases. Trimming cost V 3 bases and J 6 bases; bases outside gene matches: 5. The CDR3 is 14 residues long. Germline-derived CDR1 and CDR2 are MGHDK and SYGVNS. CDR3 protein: CASSDWTSSNEQFF. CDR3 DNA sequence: TGTGCCAGCAGTGACTGGACTAGTAGCAATGAGCAGTTCTTC.

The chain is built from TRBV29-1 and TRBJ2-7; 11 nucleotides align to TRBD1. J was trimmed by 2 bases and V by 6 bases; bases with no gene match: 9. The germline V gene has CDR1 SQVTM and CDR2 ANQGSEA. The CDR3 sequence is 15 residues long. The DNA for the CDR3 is TGCAGCGTAGCCCTCGGGACAGGGGGAACCTACGAGCAGTACTTC. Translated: CSVALGTGGTYEQYF.

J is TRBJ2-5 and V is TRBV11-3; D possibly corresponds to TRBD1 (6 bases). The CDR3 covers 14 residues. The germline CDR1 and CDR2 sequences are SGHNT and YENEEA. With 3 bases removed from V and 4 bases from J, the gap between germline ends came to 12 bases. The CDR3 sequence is CASSLAGAGETQYF. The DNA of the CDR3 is TGTGCCAGCAGCTTGGCAGGGGCCGGAGAGACCCAGTACTTC.